The entry below describes one TCR beta chain. No antigen is known for it. No per-base quality is available; no much larger clone lies one base away. The CDR3 has 15 amino acids, counting the end cysteine and phenylalanine. Just CDR3 DNA is preserved here, 45 bases in frame from base 1. The germline V gene (reference sequence) specifies SEHNR as CDR1 and FQNEAQ as CDR2. The junction shows trimming of 5 bases on V and 4 bases on J, plus 17 bases between the germline ends. Library method: the immunoSEQ multiplex PCR assay. TCRdb re-hosts the immuneACCESS table, in-frame sequences only. Its copies lack some clones; in the studies checked, an unresolved V gene accounts for under half of them, and the cause for the rest is not known. This sample lists tens of thousands of clones; approximately 92% were detected once. The top ten hold 1.3% of the sample. The data are from a study of T cell changes during pregnancy in multiple sclerosis (dated by TCRdb to between 2018 and 2020). Study-wide context: In women with multiple sclerosis, the researchers looked at how the T cell repertoire shifted as pregnancy progressed.

Sequenced sample: peripheral blood. The TCR comes from a female donor with multiple sclerosis, enrolled in a pregnancy study. This sequence uses TRBV7-9 and TRBJ1-2, with the identity of the D gene unclear. CDR3 reads: CASSSSRGPLYGYTF. The DNA sequence reads TGTGCCAGCAGCAGCTCCCGGGGTCCCCTCTATGGCTACACCTTC.